The present TCR beta chain was sequenced within a study of T-cell reconstitution after alpha-beta-depleted transplantation in children. V gave up 3 bases and J gave up 0 bases, with 12 bases separating them. The CDR3 is 16 residues long. The germline gives CDR1 SQVTM, CDR2 ANQGSEA. This clonotype was counted many times. What it binds is unknown. Whole-study findings and limits: T-cell counts and diversity at one year post-transplant came mainly from newly produced T cells. Some patients showed high day-60 TCRbeta diversity, which derived from surviving recipient T cells and thymic progenitors. Expanded graft clones numbering several hundred reportedly gave rise to alpha-beta T cells about two months after transplant.

The TCRbeta library was prepared with unique molecular identifiers. TCRdb used MiXCR to reprocess the PCR reads, holding one entry per CDR3 protein. In the table there are 200,000 to 250,000 distinct CDR3 sequences, about 8.4% of which are singletons. V is TRBV29-1 and J is TRBJ1-6; no clear D. The clonotype originates from a male patient aged 2-15 years who had a stem cell transplant for acute myeloid leukemia, so the T cells may come from the graft donor. The sample consisted of PBMCs, mostly from graft donor cells, taken 360 days after TCRalphabeta/CD19-depleted stem cell transplant. The CDR3 loop reads CSVDLTASSYNSPLHF. DNA for the CDR3: TGCAGCGTTGATTTGACGGCGAGCTCCTATAATTCACCCCTCCACTTT.